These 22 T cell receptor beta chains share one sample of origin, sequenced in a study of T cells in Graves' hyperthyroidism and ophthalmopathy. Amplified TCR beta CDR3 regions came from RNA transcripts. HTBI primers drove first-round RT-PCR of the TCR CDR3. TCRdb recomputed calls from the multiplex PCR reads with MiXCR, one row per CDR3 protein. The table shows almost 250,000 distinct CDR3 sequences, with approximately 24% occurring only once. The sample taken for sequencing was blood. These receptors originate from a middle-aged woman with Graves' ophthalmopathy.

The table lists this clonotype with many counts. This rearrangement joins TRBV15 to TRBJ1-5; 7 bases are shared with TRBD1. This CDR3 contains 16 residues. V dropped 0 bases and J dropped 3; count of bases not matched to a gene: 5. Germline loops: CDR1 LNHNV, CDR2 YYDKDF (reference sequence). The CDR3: CATSRDRGGLNQPQHF. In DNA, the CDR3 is TGTGCCACCAGCAGAGACAGAGGGGGCCTCAATCAGCCCCAGCATTTT.

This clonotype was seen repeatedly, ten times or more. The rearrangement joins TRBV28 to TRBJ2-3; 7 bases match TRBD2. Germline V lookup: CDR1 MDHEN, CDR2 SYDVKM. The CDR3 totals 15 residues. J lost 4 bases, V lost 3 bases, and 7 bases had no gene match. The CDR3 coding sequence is TGTGCCAGCAGTTTTGATGGCGGGAGCGCAGATACGCAGTATTTT. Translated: CASSFDGGSADTQYF.

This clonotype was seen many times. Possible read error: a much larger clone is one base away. This CDR3 is CTSSSTRDYEQYF. Here the CDR3 DNA reads TGTACCAGCAGTTCCACTAGGGACTACGAGCAGTACTTC. The genes are TRBV6-5 and TRBJ2-7; D might be TRBD2 (5 bases). The CDR3 sequence is 13 residues long. Per germline, CDR1 MNHEY and CDR2 SVGAGI.

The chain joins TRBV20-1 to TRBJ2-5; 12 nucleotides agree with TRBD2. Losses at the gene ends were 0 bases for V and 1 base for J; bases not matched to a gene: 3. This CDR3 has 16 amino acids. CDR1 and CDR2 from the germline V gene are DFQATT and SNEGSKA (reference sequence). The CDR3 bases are TGCAGTGCTAGAGATGGGACTAGCGGGCCCCAAGAGACCCAGTACTTC. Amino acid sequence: CSARDGTSGPQETQYF.

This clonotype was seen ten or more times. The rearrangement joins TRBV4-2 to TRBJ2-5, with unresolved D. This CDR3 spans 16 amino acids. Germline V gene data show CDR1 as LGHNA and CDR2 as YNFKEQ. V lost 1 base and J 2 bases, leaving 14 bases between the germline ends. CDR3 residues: CASSQVSSAFQETQYF. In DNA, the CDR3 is TGTGCCAGCAGCCAAGTGTCATCTGCCTTTCAAGAGACCCAGTACTTC.

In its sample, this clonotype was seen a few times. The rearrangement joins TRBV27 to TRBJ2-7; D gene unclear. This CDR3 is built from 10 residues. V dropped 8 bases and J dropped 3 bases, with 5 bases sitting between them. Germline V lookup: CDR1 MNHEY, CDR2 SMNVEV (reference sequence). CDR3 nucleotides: TGTGCCAGCCCTATCTACGAGCAGTACTTC. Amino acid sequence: CASPIYEQYF.

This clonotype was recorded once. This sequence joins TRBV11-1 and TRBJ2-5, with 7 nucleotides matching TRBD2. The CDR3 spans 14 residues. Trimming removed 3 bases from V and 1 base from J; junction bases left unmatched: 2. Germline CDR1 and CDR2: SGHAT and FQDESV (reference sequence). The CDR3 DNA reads TGTGCCAGCAGCTTTATAGCGGGCCAAGAGACCCAGTACTTC. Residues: CASSFIAGQETQYF.

CDR3 loop: CAWAMIGETQYF. Here the CDR3 DNA reads TGTGCCTGGGCCATGATTGGAGAGACCCAGTACTTC. The V call is TRBV30, the J call TRBJ2-5; unclear D gene. CDR1 is GTSNPN and CDR2 is SVGIG in the germline V gene (reference sequence). V was pared by 5 bases and J by 4 bases, with 11 bases between. The length of the CDR3 is 12 residues.

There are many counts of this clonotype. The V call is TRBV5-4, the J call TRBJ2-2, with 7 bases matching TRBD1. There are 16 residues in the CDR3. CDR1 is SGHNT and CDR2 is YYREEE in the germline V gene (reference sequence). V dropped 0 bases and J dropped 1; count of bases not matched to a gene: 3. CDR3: CASSLAQGQNTGELFF. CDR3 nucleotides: TGTGCCAGCAGCTTGGCACAGGGGCAGAACACCGGGGAGCTGTTTTTT. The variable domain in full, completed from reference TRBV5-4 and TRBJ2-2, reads ETGVTQSPTHLIKTRGQQVTLRCSSQSGHNTVSWYQQALGQGPQFIFQYYREEENGRGNFPPRFSGLQFPNYSSELNVNALELDDSALYLCASSLAQGQNTGELFFGEGSRLTVL.

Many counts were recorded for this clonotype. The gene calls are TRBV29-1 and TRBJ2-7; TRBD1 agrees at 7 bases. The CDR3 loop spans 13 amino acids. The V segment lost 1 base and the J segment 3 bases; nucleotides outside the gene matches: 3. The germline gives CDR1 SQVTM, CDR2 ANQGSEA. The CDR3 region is CSVEARDSYEQYF. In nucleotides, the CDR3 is TGCAGCGTTGAAGCCCGGGACAGCTACGAGCAGTACTTC.

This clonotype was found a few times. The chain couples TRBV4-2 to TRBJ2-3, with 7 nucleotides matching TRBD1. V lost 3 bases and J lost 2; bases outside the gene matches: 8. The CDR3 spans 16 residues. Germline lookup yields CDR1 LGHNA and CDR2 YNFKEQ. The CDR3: CASSHLRDRSTDTQYF. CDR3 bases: TGTGCCAGCAGCCACTTACGGGACAGATCCACAGATACGCAGTATTTT.

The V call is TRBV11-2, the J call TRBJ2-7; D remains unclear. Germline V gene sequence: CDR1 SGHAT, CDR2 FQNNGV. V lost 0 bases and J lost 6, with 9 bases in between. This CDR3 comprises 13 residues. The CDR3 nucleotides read TGTGCCAGCAGCTTAGAATCGGGTGCCGAGCAGTACTTC. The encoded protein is CASSLESGAEQYF.

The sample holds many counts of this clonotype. CDR3 in amino acids: CASNRGGVYEQYF. CDR3 nucleotides: TGTGCCAGCAATAGGGGCGGGGTCTACGAGCAGTACTTC. V is TRBV2 and J is TRBJ2-7; D perhaps matches TRBD2 (6 bases). This CDR3 comprises 13 residues. V was cut by 7 bases and J by 3 bases, with 13 bases left in between. Germline loops: CDR1 SNHLY, CDR2 FYNNEI.

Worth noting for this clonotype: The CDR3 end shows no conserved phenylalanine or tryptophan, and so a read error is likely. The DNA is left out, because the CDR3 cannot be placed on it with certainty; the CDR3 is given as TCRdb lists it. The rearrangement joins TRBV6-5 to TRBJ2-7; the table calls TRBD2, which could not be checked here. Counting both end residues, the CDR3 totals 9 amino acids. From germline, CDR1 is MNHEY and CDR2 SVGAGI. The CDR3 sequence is CASSYILAG.

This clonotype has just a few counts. The CDR3 DNA reads as TGTGCCACCAGTGGAAGGACCCCTACGAACACCGGGGAGCTGTTTTTT. This translates into CATSGRTPTNTGELFF. The V and J genes are TRBV24-1 and TRBJ2-2, with D unclear. V lost 5 bases to trimming and J lost 0 bases, with 12 bases between them. Germline CDR1 KGHDR, CDR2 SFDVKD. CDR3 length: 16 residues.

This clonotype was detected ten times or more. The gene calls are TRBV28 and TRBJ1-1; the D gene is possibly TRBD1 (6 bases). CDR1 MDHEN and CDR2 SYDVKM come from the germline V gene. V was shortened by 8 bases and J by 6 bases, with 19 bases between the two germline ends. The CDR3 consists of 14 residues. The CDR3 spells CASESGGGIAEAFF. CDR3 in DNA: TGTGCCAGCGAGTCGGGGGGGGGCATCGCTGAAGCTTTCTTT.

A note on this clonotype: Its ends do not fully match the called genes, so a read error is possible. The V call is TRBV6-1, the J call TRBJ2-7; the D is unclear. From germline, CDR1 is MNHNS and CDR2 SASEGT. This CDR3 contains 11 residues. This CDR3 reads CAISKHYEQCF. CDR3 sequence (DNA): TGTGCCATCAGTAAACACTACGAGCAGTGCTTC.

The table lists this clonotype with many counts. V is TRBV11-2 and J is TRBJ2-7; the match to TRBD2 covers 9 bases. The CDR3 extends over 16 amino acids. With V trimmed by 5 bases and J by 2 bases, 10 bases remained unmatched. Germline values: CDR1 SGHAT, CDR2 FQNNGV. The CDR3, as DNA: TGTGCCAGCAGCGGGAACAGCGGGAGGCCCCCCTACGAGCAGTACTTC. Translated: CASSGNSGRPPYEQYF.

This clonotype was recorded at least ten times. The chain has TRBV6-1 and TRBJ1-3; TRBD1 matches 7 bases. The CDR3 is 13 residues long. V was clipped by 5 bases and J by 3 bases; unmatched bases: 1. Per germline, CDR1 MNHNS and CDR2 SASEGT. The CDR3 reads CASSTGVGNTIYF. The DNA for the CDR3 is TGTGCCAGCAGTACAGGGGTTGGAAACACCATATATTTT.

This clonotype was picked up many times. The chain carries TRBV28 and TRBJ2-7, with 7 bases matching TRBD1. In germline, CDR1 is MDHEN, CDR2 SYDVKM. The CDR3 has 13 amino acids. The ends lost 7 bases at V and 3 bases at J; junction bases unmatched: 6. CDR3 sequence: CASKETGNYEQYF. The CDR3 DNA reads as TGTGCCAGCAAGGAGACAGGGAACTACGAGCAGTACTTC.

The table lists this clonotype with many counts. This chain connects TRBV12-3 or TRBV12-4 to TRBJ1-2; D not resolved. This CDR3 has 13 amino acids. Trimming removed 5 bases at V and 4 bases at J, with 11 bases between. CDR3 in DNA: TGTGCCAGCAGTACAAGGACGGGCTATGGCTACACCTTC. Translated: CASSTRTGYGYTF.

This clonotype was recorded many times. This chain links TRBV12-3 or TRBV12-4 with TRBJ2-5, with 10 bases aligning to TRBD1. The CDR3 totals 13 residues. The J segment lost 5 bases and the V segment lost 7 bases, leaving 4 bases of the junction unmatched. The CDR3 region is CASTQDRGETQYF. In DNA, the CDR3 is TGTGCCAGCACCCAGGACAGGGGGGAGACCCAGTACTTC.